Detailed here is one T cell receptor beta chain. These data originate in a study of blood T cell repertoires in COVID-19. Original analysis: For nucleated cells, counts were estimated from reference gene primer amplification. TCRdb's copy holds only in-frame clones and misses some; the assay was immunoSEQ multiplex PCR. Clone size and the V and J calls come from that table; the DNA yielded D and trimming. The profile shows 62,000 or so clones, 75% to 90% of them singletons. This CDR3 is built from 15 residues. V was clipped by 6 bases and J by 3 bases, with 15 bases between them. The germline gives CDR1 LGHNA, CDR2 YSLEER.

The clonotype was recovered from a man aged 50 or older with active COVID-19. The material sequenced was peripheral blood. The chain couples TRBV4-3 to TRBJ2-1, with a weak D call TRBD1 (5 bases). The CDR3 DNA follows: TGCGCCAGCAGAGTTTCGCGACAGTTCTACAATGAGCAGTTCTTC. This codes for CASRVSRQFYNEQFF.